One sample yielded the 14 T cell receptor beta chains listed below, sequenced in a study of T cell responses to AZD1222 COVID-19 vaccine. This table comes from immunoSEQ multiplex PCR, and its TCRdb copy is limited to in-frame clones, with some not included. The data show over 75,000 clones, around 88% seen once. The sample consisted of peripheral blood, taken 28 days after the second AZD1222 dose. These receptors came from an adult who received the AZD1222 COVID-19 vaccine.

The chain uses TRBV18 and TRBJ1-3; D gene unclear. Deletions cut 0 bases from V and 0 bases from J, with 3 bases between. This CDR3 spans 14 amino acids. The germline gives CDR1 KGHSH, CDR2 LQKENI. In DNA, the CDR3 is TGTGCCAGCTCACCACCAATCTCTGGAAACACCATATATTTT. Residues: CASSPPISGNTIYF. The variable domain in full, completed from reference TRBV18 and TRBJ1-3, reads NAGVMQNPRHLVRRRGQEARLRCSPMKGHSHVYWYRQLPEEGLKFMVYLQKENIIDESGMPKERFSAEFPKEGPSILRIQQVVRGDSAAYFCASSPPISGNTIYFGEGSWLTVV.

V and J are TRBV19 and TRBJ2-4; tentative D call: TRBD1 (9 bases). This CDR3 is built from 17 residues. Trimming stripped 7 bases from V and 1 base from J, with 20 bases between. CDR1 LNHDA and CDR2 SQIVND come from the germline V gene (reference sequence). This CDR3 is CASTRGGQGGAKNIQYF. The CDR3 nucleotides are TGTGCCAGTACCCGGGGGGGACAGGGAGGTGCCAAAAACATTCAGTACTTC.

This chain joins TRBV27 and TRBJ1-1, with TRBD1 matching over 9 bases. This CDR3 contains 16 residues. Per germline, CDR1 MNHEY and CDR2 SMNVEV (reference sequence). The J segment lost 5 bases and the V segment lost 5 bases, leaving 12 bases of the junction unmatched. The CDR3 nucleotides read TGTGCCAGCAGTCCAGGACAGGGGTCGGGACGGACTGAAGCTTTCTTT. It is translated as CASSPGQGSGRTEAFF.

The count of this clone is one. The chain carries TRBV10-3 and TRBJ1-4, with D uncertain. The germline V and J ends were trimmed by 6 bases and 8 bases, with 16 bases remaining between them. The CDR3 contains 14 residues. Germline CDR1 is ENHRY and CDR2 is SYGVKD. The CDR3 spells CAISHTGSEEKLFF. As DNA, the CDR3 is TGTGCCATCAGCCACACGGGAAGTGAGGAAAAACTGTTTTTT.

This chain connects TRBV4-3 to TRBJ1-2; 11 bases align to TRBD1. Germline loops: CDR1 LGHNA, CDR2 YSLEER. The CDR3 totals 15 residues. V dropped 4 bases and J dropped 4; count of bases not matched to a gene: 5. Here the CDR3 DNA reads TGCGCCAGCAGCCTTGGGACAGGGGGGCTCTATGGCTACACCTTC. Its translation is CASSLGTGGLYGYTF.

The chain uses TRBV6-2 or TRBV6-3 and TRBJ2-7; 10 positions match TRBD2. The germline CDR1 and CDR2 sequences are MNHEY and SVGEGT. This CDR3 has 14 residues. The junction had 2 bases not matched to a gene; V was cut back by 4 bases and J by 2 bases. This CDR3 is CASSFTSGAYEQYF. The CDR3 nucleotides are TGTGCCAGCAGTTTCACTAGCGGGGCCTACGAGCAGTACTTC.

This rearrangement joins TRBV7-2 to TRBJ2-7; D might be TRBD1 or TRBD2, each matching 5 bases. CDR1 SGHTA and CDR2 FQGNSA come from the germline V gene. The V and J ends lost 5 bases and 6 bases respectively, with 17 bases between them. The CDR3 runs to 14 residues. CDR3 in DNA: TGTGCCAGCAGCACCACCGGGGCTTTGATCGAGCAGTACTTC. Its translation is CASSTTGALIEQYF. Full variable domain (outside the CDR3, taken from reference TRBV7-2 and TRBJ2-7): GAGVSQSPSNKVTEKGKDVELRCDPISGHTALYWYRQSLGQGLEFLIYFQGNSAPDKSGLPSDRFSAERTGGSVSTLTIQRTQQEDSAVYLCASSTTGALIEQYFGPGTRLTVT.

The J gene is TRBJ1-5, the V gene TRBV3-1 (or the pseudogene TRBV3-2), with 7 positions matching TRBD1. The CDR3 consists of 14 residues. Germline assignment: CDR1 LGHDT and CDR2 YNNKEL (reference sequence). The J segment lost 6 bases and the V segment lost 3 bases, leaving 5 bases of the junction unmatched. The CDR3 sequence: CASSHTGAGQPQHF. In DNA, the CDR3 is TGTGCCAGCAGCCACACAGGGGCTGGTCAGCCCCAGCATTTT.

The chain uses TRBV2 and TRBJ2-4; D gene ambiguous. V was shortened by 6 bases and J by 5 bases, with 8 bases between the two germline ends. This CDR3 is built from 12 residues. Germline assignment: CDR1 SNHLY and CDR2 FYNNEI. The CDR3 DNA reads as TGTGCCAGCAGCCCGGGCCAAAACATTCAGTACTTC. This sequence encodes CASSPGQNIQYF.

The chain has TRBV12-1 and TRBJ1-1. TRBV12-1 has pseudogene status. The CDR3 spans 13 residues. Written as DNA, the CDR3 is TGTGCCAGCAGCTTTGGTCCGGGACGAGAAGCTTTCTTT. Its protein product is CASSFGPGREAFF.

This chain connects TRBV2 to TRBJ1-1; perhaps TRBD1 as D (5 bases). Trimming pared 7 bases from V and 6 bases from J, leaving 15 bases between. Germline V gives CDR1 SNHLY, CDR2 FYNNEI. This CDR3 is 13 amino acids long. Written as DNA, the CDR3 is TGTGCCAGCAAAACGATGGGGGAAGCTGAAGCTTTCTTT. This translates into CASKTMGEAEAFF.

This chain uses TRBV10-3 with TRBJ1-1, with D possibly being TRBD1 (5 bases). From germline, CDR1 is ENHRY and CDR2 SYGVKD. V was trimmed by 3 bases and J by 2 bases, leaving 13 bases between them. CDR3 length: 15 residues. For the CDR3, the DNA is TGTGCCATCAGTGACTCTCGGGACCCAAACACTGAAGCTTTCTTT. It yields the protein CAISDSRDPNTEAFF.

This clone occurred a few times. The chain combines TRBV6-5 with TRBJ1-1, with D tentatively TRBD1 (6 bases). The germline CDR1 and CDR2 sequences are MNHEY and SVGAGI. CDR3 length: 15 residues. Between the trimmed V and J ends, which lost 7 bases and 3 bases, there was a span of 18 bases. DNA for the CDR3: TGTGCCAGCAAGGAACAGGGTGGGATATACACTGAAGCTTTCTTT. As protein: CASKEQGGIYTEAFF.

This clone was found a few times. The CDR3 DNA reads as TGTGCCAGCTCCGGGGGTTGGACTAGCAAGGCCGGGGAGCTGTTTTTT. Translation gives CASSGGWTSKAGELFF. The genes are TRBV5-5 and TRBJ2-2; 8 nucleotides match TRBD2. Germline loops: CDR1 SGHKS, CDR2 YYEKEE (reference sequence). With V trimmed by 7 bases and J by 6 bases, 14 bases remained unmatched. The CDR3 runs to 16 residues.